These T cell receptor beta chains were read from a single sample in a study of T cell responses to AZD1222 COVID-19 vaccine. Only in-frame clones appear in the TCRdb table, and some are missing; sequencing was by immunoSEQ multiplex PCR. The table lists tens of thousands of clones, 75% to 95% of them singletons. The sample was peripheral blood, taken 28 days after the second AZD1222 dose. All receptors derive from an adult who received the AZD1222 COVID-19 vaccine. Both conserved end residues are part of each CDR3. The D gene is left open where the match is weak.

cdr3_nt	cdr3_aa	v_call	j_call	d_call
TGTGCCAGCAGCGCCCAAAAGCGGGGGTCTGGGAATACGCAGTATTTT	CASSAQKRGSGNTQYF	TRBV9	TRBJ2-3	TRBD2
TGTGCCAGCAGCTTAGCCACACCCGGACAGGGGCCCGGCTACACCTTC	CASSLATPGQGPGYTF	TRBV7-9	TRBJ1-2	TRBD1
TGTGCCAGCAGTGATGACTATTTGAAGACCCAGTACTTC	CASSDDYLKTQYF	TRBV6-1	TRBJ2-5	NA
TGTGCCAGCAGCTTAGACCCCCAAGCAGGTGGCTACACCTTC	CASSLDPQAGGYTF	TRBV7-2	TRBJ1-2	NA
TGTGCCACCAGCAGAGATCTAGCGACCAATGAGCAGTTCTTC	CATSRDLATNEQFF	TRBV15	TRBJ2-1	NA
TGTGCCAGCAGCAAAAAGGGGCTTGGGACAGGGGGCGGAGATACGCAGTATTTT	CASSKKGLGTGGGDTQYF	TRBV21-1	TRBJ2-3	NA
TGTGCCACCAGCGATACAGGGGTCCGCACAGATACGCAGTATTTT	CATSDTGVRTDTQYF	TRBV24-1	TRBJ2-3	TRBD1
TGTGCCAGCAGTTACCAGGGGAATCAGCCCCAGCATTTT	CASSYQGNQPQHF	TRBV6-6	TRBJ1-5	NA
TGCAGCGTTGTGACAGGTTCGTTCTCTGGAAACACCATATATTTT	CSVVTGSFSGNTIYF	TRBV29-1	TRBJ1-3	NA
TGTGCCAGCAGCGTTGGGGGAGGGTACCTCACAGATACGCAGTATTTT	CASSVGGGYLTDTQYF	TRBV7-9	TRBJ2-3	TRBD2
TGTGCCAGCAGCTTAGCCCACGAGCAGTACTTC	CASSLAHEQYF	TRBV7-2	TRBJ2-7	NA
TGTGCCAGCAGCTTAGCGGCAGGGCAATCCGGTCAGCCCCAGCATTTT	CASSLAAGQSGQPQHF	TRBV7-9	TRBJ1-5	NA
TGTGCCAGCAGCTTACCTTCCGGGACAGGGGGTCGAACTGAAGCTTTCTTT	CASSLPSGTGGRTEAFF	TRBV7-2	TRBJ1-1	TRBD1
TGTGCCAGCCGTCCCCAGGACAGTAACTATGGCTACACCTTC	CASRPQDSNYGYTF	TRBV28	TRBJ1-2	NA
TGTGCCAGCAGTACCCCGGGACTAACTAACAATGAGCAGTTCTTC	CASSTPGLTNNEQFF	TRBV27	TRBJ2-1	TRBD2